This TCR beta chain appears in the sequencing data of a study of T cells in Graves' hyperthyroidism and ophthalmopathy. In the study overall: At initial diagnosis, before any treatment had begun, peripheral blood was obtained. Whole-study findings and limits: Most thyroid clonotypes that were expanded above 0.001 also turned up in blood.

Trimming took 10 bases from V and 5 from J; bases not matched to a gene: 16. From germline, CDR1 is SNHLY and CDR2 FYNNEI. This CDR3 is built from 16 residues. Concerning this clonotype itself: Its cognate antigen is unknown.

With a duration under 2 months, the hyperthyroidism was newly diagnosed in patients aged 18 to 65. RNA transcripts gave rise to amplified TCR beta CDR3 regions. With the HTBI primer set, the TCR CDR3 went through a first round of RT-PCR. In TCRdb, the multiplex PCR reads were re-called with MiXCR into one record per CDR3 protein. This repertoire shows 600,000 to 900,000 distinct CDR3 sequences, around 17% found once; its top ten account for around 7.7%. The rearrangement uses TRBV2 and TRBJ2-5; 10 positions match TRBD1. Sample: blood. The clonotype was recovered from a man aged 18 to 30 with Graves' hyperthyroidism. The CDR3 reads CAISPGTGVSEETQYF. The CDR3 bases are TGTGCCATCTCACCCGGGACAGGGGTTTCAGAGGAGACCCAGTACTTC.